The rows below give T cell receptor beta chains drawn from one sample of a study of T-cell reconstitution after alpha-beta-depleted transplantation in children. TCRdb redid the calling of the PCR reads with MiXCR, one entry per CDR3 protein. The table has approximately 590,000 distinct CDR3 sequences, over 9.5% seen once. The sequenced sample was PBMCs from the stem cell graft donor, obtained from the stem cell graft. The receptors derive from a human donor who donated a stem cell graft to a child with acute myeloid leukemia. The CDR3 runs from the conserved cysteine through the conserved F or W. Each record gives: D gene, J gene, V gene, CDR3 protein. D genes are given only for firm matches.

-	TRBJ1-5	TRBV11-2	CASNAYSHFSNQPQHF
TRBD1	TRBJ1-2	TRBV20-1	CSASTGGIYGYTF
TRBD2	TRBJ2-1	TRBV4-3	CASSQRLAGQYNEQFF
-	TRBJ2-7	TRBV4-2	CASSQDPGQFSEQYF
-	TRBJ2-7	TRBV29-1	CSVSRGGEQYF
-	TRBJ2-1	TRBV6-2/TRBV6-3	CASSDGNEQFF
TRBD1	TRBJ1-2	TRBV10-3	CAISGQGGPDGYTF
TRBD1	TRBJ2-5	TRBV29-1	CSVLQGGKETQYF
-	TRBJ2-1	TRBV6-2/TRBV6-3	CASSYLEFF
TRBD2	TRBJ2-3	TRBV5-1	CASSLSDGLAPSTDTQYF
-	TRBJ1-4	TRBV28	CASFRDSNEKLFF
-	TRBJ1-1	TRBV12-3/TRBV12-4	CASSWDTGDAFF
-	TRBJ2-5	TRBV5-1	CASTGSKETQYF
-	TRBJ1-1	TRBV12-3/TRBV12-4	CASSFNVDSAEAFF
-	TRBJ1-2	TRBV4-2	CATYKQGGVDGYTF
-	TRBJ2-5	TRBV9	CASSVETGSLGETQYF
-	TRBJ2-5	TRBV12-3/TRBV12-4	CASSTLEETQYF
-	TRBJ2-3	TRBV24-1	CATIRSIRTLGWDTQYF
-	TRBJ1-1	TRBV7-2	CASSSDPRTEAFF
-	TRBJ2-3	TRBV12-3/TRBV12-4	CASTRWGSTDTQYF
-	TRBJ2-7	TRBV7-8	CASSFRTRQVTNEQYF
-	TRBJ2-2	TRBV2	CASSEVQGSVAGELFF
-	TRBJ1-5	TRBV20-1	CSARILGHSNQPQHF
TRBD2	TRBJ2-1	TRBV7-9	CASVYGREGGNEQFF
-	TRBJ2-5	TRBV29-1	CSVVSHFQETQYF
-	TRBJ2-7	TRBV29-1	CSVAGQGFYEQYF
TRBD1	TRBJ2-7	TRBV20-1	CSALGQAGSYEQYF
-	TRBJ1-2	TRBV6-1	CASTPLRGAGKGYTF
TRBD2	TRBJ2-1	TRBV5-1	CASSYTAGVNEQFF
-	TRBJ2-3	TRBV27	CASSFRAAAGIGTDTQYF
TRBD1	TRBJ1-1	TRBV20-1	CSALKTGANTEAFF
TRBD2	TRBJ2-7	TRBV20-1	CSASDSGRADWIGDYEQYF
-	TRBJ1-4	TRBV6-1	CASRSLNGVWGEKLFF
-	TRBJ1-1	TRBV20-1	CSARGDVLGGAFF
-	TRBJ1-4	TRBV20-1	CSARRNRATNEKLFF
TRBD1	TRBJ1-2	TRBV27	CASRPTGTGLYGYTF
-	TRBJ1-5	TRBV20-1	CSARVRGGLNQPQHF
-	TRBJ2-1	TRBV11-2	CASSLEGRGSSSYNEQFF
TRBD1	TRBJ1-2	TRBV3-1	CASSHGQGTLGYTF
-	TRBJ1-1	TRBV5-6	CASSLLGGTEDQTKAFF